The following is a TCR beta chain sequence with its context. What it binds is unknown. CDR3 length: 14 residues. The V gene's germline CDR1 is GTSNPN and CDR2 SVGIG (reference sequence). Trimming took 4 bases from V and 2 from J; bases not matched to a gene: 7. The entry originates in a study of shared clonotypes between healthy human individuals. Study observations and caveats: Clonotype sharing among donors was expected to depend on sequencing depth.

The assay was immunoSEQ multiplex PCR, and TCRdb's table has in-frame clones only and misses some. The repertoire has about 560,000 clones, around 77% of them found once; the top ten carry 12%. This clonotype was obtained from a woman between 35 and 50 years old in good health. Some clones in this sample may be carry-over from other donors' samples. Sequencing was done on a sample of PBMCs. The rearrangement joins TRBV30 to TRBJ2-5, with 7 bases aligning to TRBD1. CDR3 residues: CAWTRQGGQETQYF. The CDR3, as DNA: TGTGCCTGGACCCGACAGGGTGGTCAAGAGACCCAGTACTTC.